Each of the 8 T cell receptor beta chains below was sequenced from the same sample in a study of CD8 T cells in Susac syndrome. The RNA input was about 0.45 to 1 ug, and it was reverse transcribed with random hexamers. TCRdb reprocessed the immunoSEQ multiplex PCR reads via MiXCR and lists one record per CDR3 protein. This table has under 70,000 distinct CDR3 sequences, about 92% appearing once. Input material: CD8+ T cells from PBMCs. The receptors were sampled from a human donor in good health.

V and J are TRBV4-1 and TRBJ2-7, with 10 bases lining up with TRBD1. V lost 4 bases to trimming and J lost 7 bases; unmatched junction nucleotides: 4. In germline, CDR1 is MGHRA, CDR2 YSYEKL. The CDR3 has 13 residues. CDR3 region: CASSLGTGEEQYF. The CDR3 DNA follows: TGCGCCAGCAGCCTCGGGACAGGGGAGGAGCAGTACTTC.

The chain is built from TRBV9 and TRBJ1-1; the D is unclear. V lost 0 bases, J lost 7 bases, and 13 bases lay in between. CDR3 size: 14 residues. The germline V gene has CDR1 SGDLS and CDR2 YYNGEE. Written as DNA, the CDR3 is TGTGCCAGCAGCGTAGGGCCCGAGGGAGGTGAAGCTTTCTTT. Translated, it gives CASSVGPEGGEAFF.

This chain uses TRBV5-1 with TRBJ1-2; tentative D call: TRBD1 (5 bases). The CDR3 covers 15 residues. V lost 0 bases and J lost 0, with 9 bases in between. Germline loops: CDR1 SGHRS, CDR2 YFSETQ. CDR3 in DNA: TGCGCCAGCAGCTTGGTCCGGGGACCTAACTATGGCTACACCTTC. This translates into CASSLVRGPNYGYTF.

CDR3 DNA sequence: TGTGCCATCAGTGAAATGGGGGGATTCTCCTATAATTCACCCCTCCACTTT. Protein product: CAISEMGGFSYNSPLHF. V is TRBV10-3 and J is TRBJ1-6, with a tentative D call TRBD1 (5 bases). Germline loops: CDR1 ENHRY, CDR2 SYGVKD. The CDR3 extends over 17 amino acids. V was clipped by 3 bases and J by 0 bases, with 12 bases between them.

V gene TRBV4-1 combines with J gene TRBJ2-6; no firm D call. Germline V lookup: CDR1 MGHRA, CDR2 YSYEKL. V shed 1 base and J shed 0 bases, with 7 bases lying between them. CDR3 length: 16 amino acids. CDR3: CASSQGPSSGANVLTF. In DNA form, the CDR3 reads TGCGCCAGCAGCCAAGGGCCAAGCTCTGGGGCCAACGTCCTGACTTTC.

The gene calls are TRBV5-1 and TRBJ1-2, with a tentative D call TRBD1 (6 bases). CDR1 is SGHRS, CDR2 YFSETQ, per germline. The CDR3 totals 14 residues. Trimming took 0 bases from V and 4 from J, leaving 10 bases between them. The CDR3 DNA reads TGCGCCAGCAGCTTGGGACAGGCAACCTATGGCTACACCTTC. Protein: CASSLGQATYGYTF.

The chain joins TRBV27 to TRBJ2-3; D might be TRBD2 (6 bases). The CDR3 sequence is 13 residues long. Germline CDR1 reads MNHEY; CDR2 reads SMNVEV (reference sequence). The CDR3 bases are TGTGTGACCGGGACTGAAAGGTTCGATACGCAGTATTTT. This sequence encodes CVTGTERFDTQYF.

The chain recombines TRBV10-3 with TRBJ1-2; D is unclear. V dropped 3 bases and J dropped 4 bases, with 18 bases sitting between them. Looked up from germline, CDR1 is ENHRY and CDR2 is SYGVKD. This CDR3 has 16 amino acids. Here the CDR3 reads CAISDGSEITFYGYTF. CDR3 DNA sequence: TGTGCCATCAGTGACGGCTCCGAGATAACCTTCTATGGCTACACCTTC.